Below, 20 T cell receptor beta chains from the same sample are listed, as sequenced in a study of shared clonotypes between healthy human individuals (dated by TCRdb to 2020 to 2022). Libraries were built with the immunoSEQ multiplex PCR assay. TCRdb provides this immuneACCESS table in a form limited to in-frame rearrangements. Some clones are lacking; in checked studies, under half of them reflect an unresolved V gene, and why the rest are absent is not known. The sample table lists some 2,400,000 clones, more than 90% of them with a count of one. The ten largest clones add up to around 0.13% of the sample. The sample was naive CD4+ T cells sorted from blood. This specimen's cell subset or site label, per the study, means: CD45RA+ positively selected. The receptors stem from a man younger than 35 in good health.

This chain connects TRBV30 to TRBJ2-2, with D hard to call. The CDR3 length is 16 residues. CDR1 and CDR2 (germline): GTSNPN, SVGIG (reference sequence). Trimming removed 0 bases at V and 3 bases at J, with 14 bases between. The CDR3 loop is CAWSVLGRKDTGELFF. The CDR3 DNA reads TGTGCCTGGAGTGTACTTGGCAGGAAGGACACCGGGGAGCTGTTTTTT. Full variable domain (outside the CDR3, taken from reference TRBV30 and TRBJ2-2): SQTIHQWPATLVQPVGSPLSLECTVEGTSNPNLYWYRQAAGRGLQLLFYSVGIGQISSEVPQNLSASRPQDRQFILSSKKLLLSDSGFYLCAWSVLGRKDTGELFFGEGSRLTVL.

The J gene is TRBJ2-7, the V gene TRBV4-1; 10 bases fit TRBD2. J was trimmed by 0 bases and V by 0 bases; bases with no gene match: 2. This CDR3 region has 16 residues. Per the germline V gene, CDR1 is MGHRA and CDR2 is YSYEKL. The CDR3 DNA reads as TGCGCCAGCAGCCAAGATGCTAGCGGGAGCTCCTACGAGCAGTACTTC. This encodes CASSQDASGSSYEQYF.

This chain connects TRBV18 to TRBJ1-3; tentatively, D is TRBD1 (5 bases). The CDR3 has 17 amino acids. Germline V CDR1 and CDR2: KGHSH, LQKENI. Trimming removed 6 bases from V and 0 bases from J, with 18 bases in between. In DNA form, the CDR3 reads TGTGCCAGCTCGGCAGGGCGTAAGCGGGACTCTGGAAACACCATATATTTT. Protein: CASSAGRKRDSGNTIYF.

The chain uses TRBV9 and TRBJ2-6; 7 bases map to TRBD1. The CDR3 is 18 residues long. Trimming removed 3 bases from V and 3 bases from J; junction bases left unmatched: 12. The germline gives CDR1 SGDLS, CDR2 YYNGEE. CDR3 amino acids: CASSARGGEGLGANVLTF. In DNA, the CDR3 is TGTGCCAGCAGCGCAAGAGGGGGCGAGGGGCTTGGGGCCAACGTCCTGACTTTC.

Regarding this clone: In the same sample, other DNA sequences code for this CDR3. V and J are TRBV18 and TRBJ2-3; D is perhaps TRBD2 (5 bases). Trimming removed 3 bases from V and 0 bases from J, with 7 bases in between. Germline V gene lookup returns CDR1 KGHSH and CDR2 LQKENI. CDR3 length equals 14 residues. CDR3 amino acids: CASSPGSSTDTQYF. The CDR3 DNA reads as TGTGCCAGCTCACCGGGGAGTAGCACAGATACGCAGTATTTT. Filled out from reference TRBV18 and TRBJ2-3, the complete variable domain reads NAGVMQNPRHLVRRRGQEARLRCSPMKGHSHVYWYRQLPEEGLKFMVYLQKENIIDESGMPKERFSAEFPKEGPSILRIQQVVRGDSAAYFCASSPGSSTDTQYFGPGTRLTVL.

This chain joins TRBV5-4 and TRBJ2-7; 11 bases match TRBD2. Germline V gives CDR1 SGHNT, CDR2 YYREEE (reference sequence). V was clipped by 4 bases and J by 6 bases; unmatched bases: 12. This CDR3 has 16 amino acids. Here the CDR3 reads CASSPGILAGVFEQYF. The CDR3 DNA follows: TGTGCCAGCAGCCCGGGGATACTAGCGGGAGTTTTCGAGCAGTACTTC. Full variable domain (outside the CDR3, taken from reference TRBV5-4 and TRBJ2-7): ETGVTQSPTHLIKTRGQQVTLRCSSQSGHNTVSWYQQALGQGPQFIFQYYREEENGRGNFPPRFSGLQFPNYSSELNVNALELDDSALYLCASSPGILAGVFEQYFGPGTRLTVT.

The V call is TRBV5-5, the J call TRBJ1-4; D possibly corresponds to TRBD1 (5 bases). The CDR3 runs 15 residues. Germline V gene data show CDR1 as SGHKS and CDR2 as YYEKEE (reference sequence). Deletions cut 2 bases from V and 8 bases from J, with 16 bases between. Here the CDR3 reads CASSLPGLGSEKLFF. The CDR3 DNA is TGTGCCAGCAGCTTACCGGGACTAGGAAGCGAAAAACTGTTTTTT.

The chain links TRBV28 to TRBJ1-1, with 10 bases that match TRBD1. This CDR3 has 15 residues. Germline values: CDR1 MDHEN, CDR2 SYDVKM. With V trimmed by 6 bases and J by 5 bases, 9 bases remained unmatched. CDR3 sequence: CASRPRDRGMTEAFF. The CDR3 bases are TGTGCCAGCAGACCTCGGGACAGGGGCATGACTGAAGCTTTCTTT.

This sequence joins TRBV6-1 and TRBJ2-2, with 8 nucleotides matching TRBD1. The length of the CDR3 is 14 residues. V shed 6 bases, J shed 4 bases, and the junction held 4 bases outside the gene matches. Germline V gene sequence: CDR1 MNHNS, CDR2 SASEGT. CDR3 coding DNA: TGTGCCAGCAGATCCACAGGGGGCACCGGGGAGCTGTTTTTT. Its translation is CASRSTGGTGELFF.

The genes are TRBV7-2 and TRBJ2-5; D unresolved. This CDR3 comprises 13 residues. V lost 6 bases and J lost 3, with 11 bases in between. Looked up from germline, CDR1 is SGHTA and CDR2 is FQGNSA. CDR3 loop: CASSLGYKETQYF. In DNA, the CDR3 is TGTGCCAGCAGTCTAGGTTACAAAGAGACCCAGTACTTC.

V usage is TRBV7-2 and J usage is TRBJ2-2; TRBD2 matches at 10 bases. J was trimmed by 3 bases and V by 1 base; bases with no gene match: 2. CDR3 length: 16 amino acids. CDR1 and CDR2 from the germline V gene are SGHTA and FQGNSA. CDR3 bases: TGTGCCAGCAGCTTAGGGCTAGCGGGAGACACCGGGGAGCTGTTTTTT. This sequence encodes CASSLGLAGDTGELFF.

This clone was seen a single time. V is TRBV2 and J is TRBJ2-7, with D unclear. The V and J ends lost 6 bases and 12 bases respectively, with 9 bases between them. This CDR3 comprises 9 residues. Germline V gene sequence: CDR1 SNHLY, CDR2 FYNNEI. The CDR3 loop is CASRAGLYF. The CDR3 coding sequence is TGTGCCAGCAGGGCCGGGCTGTACTTC.

The chain combines TRBV2 with TRBJ2-7; D gene ambiguous. V was trimmed by 8 bases and J by 6 bases, leaving 14 bases between them. The germline gives CDR1 SNHLY, CDR2 FYNNEI. CDR3 size: 12 residues. The CDR3 coding sequence is TGTGCCAGCGGCCCAGACCCCTCCGAGCAGTACTTC. Its protein is CASGPDPSEQYF.

The table lists this clone with a count of one. The chain carries TRBV18 and TRBJ2-1; TRBD2 aligns across 14 bases. The V gene end was trimmed by 5 bases and the J gene end by 6 bases; junction bases not matched to a gene: 3. Per the germline V gene, CDR1 is KGHSH and CDR2 is LQKENI. This CDR3 contains 15 residues. CDR3 nucleotides: TGTGCCAGCTCATTGGGACTAGCGGGGGCCAATGAGCAGTTCTTC. It specifies CASSLGLAGANEQFF.

The chain combines TRBV18 with TRBJ2-7; a possible D gene is TRBD2 (5 bases). Looked up from germline, CDR1 is KGHSH and CDR2 is LQKENI. The CDR3 spans 15 residues. Deletions cut 3 bases from V and 6 bases from J, with 18 bases between. The CDR3 nucleotides read TGTGCCAGCTCACCGCAGGACGTACCTGCGGGCGAGCAGTACTTC. Its protein is CASSPQDVPAGEQYF. Full variable domain (outside the CDR3, taken from reference TRBV18 and TRBJ2-7): NAGVMQNPRHLVRRRGQEARLRCSPMKGHSHVYWYRQLPEEGLKFMVYLQKENIIDESGMPKERFSAEFPKEGPSILRIQQVVRGDSAAYFCASSPQDVPAGEQYFGPGTRLTVT.

The rearrangement joins TRBV2 to TRBJ1-2; weak D call: TRBD1 (5 bases). Germline V CDR1 and CDR2: SNHLY, FYNNEI. Deletions cut 4 bases from V and 5 bases from J, with 8 bases between. The CDR3 is made up of 12 amino acids. CDR3 residues: CASSVTDYGYTF. The CDR3 bases are TGTGCCAGCAGTGTGACAGATTATGGCTACACCTTC.

This chain connects TRBV7-2 to TRBJ1-2; 7 nucleotides align to TRBD1. With V trimmed by 5 bases and J by 5 bases, 8 bases remained unmatched. The CDR3 is 14 residues long. Germline V CDR1 and CDR2: SGHTA, FQGNSA. Here the CDR3 reads CASSVGQQYYGYTF. CDR3 bases: TGTGCCAGCAGCGTGGGACAGCAATATTATGGCTACACCTTC.

The V gene is TRBV7-9, the J gene TRBJ1-2; 8 bases are shared with TRBD1. The germline CDR1 and CDR2 sequences are SEHNR and FQNEAQ (reference sequence). Unmatched junction bases numbered 11, after V lost 2 bases and J lost 6 bases. This CDR3 comprises 16 residues. In nucleotides, the CDR3 is TGTGCCAGCAGCTTACCGAGGACGCAGGGGGCTCATGGCTACACCTTC. Translating it yields CASSLPRTQGAHGYTF. Full variable domain (outside the CDR3, taken from reference TRBV7-9 and TRBJ1-2): DTGVSQNPRHKITKRGQNVTFRCDPISEHNRLYWYRQTLGQGPEFLTYFQNEAQLEKSRLLSDRFSAERPKGSFSTLEIQRTEQGDSAMYLCASSLPRTQGAHGYTFGSGTRLTVV.

The rearrangement joins TRBV7-2 to TRBJ2-7, with 7 bases aligning to TRBD1. The CDR3 runs to 14 residues. Trimming removed 7 bases from V and 3 bases from J; junction bases left unmatched: 9. The germline V gene has CDR1 SGHTA and CDR2 FQGNSA. The CDR3 region has the DNA TGTGCCAGCACCTGGGACAGAGGTCACTACGAGCAGTACTTC. Translated, it gives CASTWDRGHYEQYF.

The V and J genes are TRBV6-6 and TRBJ2-6; D unclear. The V gene's germline CDR1 is MNHNY and CDR2 SVGAGI (reference sequence). With 5 bases removed from V and 0 bases from J, the gap between germline ends came to 8 bases. This CDR3 is built from 15 residues. The CDR3 is CASSPAFSGANVLTF. The CDR3, as DNA: TGTGCCAGCAGTCCGGCCTTCTCTGGGGCCAACGTCCTGACTTTC.